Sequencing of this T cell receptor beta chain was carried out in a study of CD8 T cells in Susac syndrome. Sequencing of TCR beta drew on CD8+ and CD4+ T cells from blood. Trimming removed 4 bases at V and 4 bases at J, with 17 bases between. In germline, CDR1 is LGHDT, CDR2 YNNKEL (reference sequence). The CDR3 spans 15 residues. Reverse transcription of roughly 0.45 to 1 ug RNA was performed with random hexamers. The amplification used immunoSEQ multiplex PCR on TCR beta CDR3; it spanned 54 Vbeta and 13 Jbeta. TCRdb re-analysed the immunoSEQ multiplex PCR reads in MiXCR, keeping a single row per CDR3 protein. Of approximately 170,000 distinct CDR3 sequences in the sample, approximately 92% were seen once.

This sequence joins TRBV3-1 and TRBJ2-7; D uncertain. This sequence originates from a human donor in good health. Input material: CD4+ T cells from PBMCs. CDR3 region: CASSPLASSPYEQYF. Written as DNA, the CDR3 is TGTGCCAGCAGCCCCCTCGCCTCATCCCCGTACGAGCAGTACTTC.